The 4 T cell receptor beta chains listed next were all sequenced from one sample in a study of cytomegalovirus exposure and HLA in healthy donors. With 60 Vbeta and 13 Jbeta primers, the PCR was carried out. Data came from immunoSEQ multiplex PCR; TCRdb stores just in-frame clones and leaves some out. The sample holds 80,000 to 130,000 clones; under 80% are singletons and the top ten take more than 4.5%. The sample consisted of PBMCs. Source of these receptors: a woman aged 18-29 years in good health and CMV-seropositive.

The rearrangement uses TRBV2 and TRBJ2-1; 13 nucleotides agree with TRBD2. Germline assignment: CDR1 SNHLY and CDR2 FYNNEI. The J segment lost 5 bases and the V segment lost 6 bases, leaving 1 base of the junction unmatched. The CDR3 covers 14 residues. CDR3 nucleotide sequence: TGTGCCAGCAGAGGACTAGCGGGGGACAATGAGCAGTTCTTC. Translating it yields CASRGLAGDNEQFF.

The chain is built from TRBV5-1 and TRBJ1-1; TRBD1 matches 8 bases. Germline CDR1 SGHRS, CDR2 YFSETQ. There are 16 residues in the CDR3. V was pared by 3 bases and J by 5 bases, with 12 bases of the junction left unmatched. CDR3 DNA sequence: TGCGCCAGCAGCTCGTCAACAGGGGGTGGAGGTACTGAAGCTTTCTTT. Amino acids: CASSSSTGGGGTEAFF.

The J gene is TRBJ2-2, the V gene TRBV6-1; D ambiguous. The germline gives CDR1 MNHNS, CDR2 SASEGT. V was shortened by 3 bases and J by 0 bases, with 5 bases between the two germline ends. This CDR3 comprises 14 residues. CDR3 region: CASSDRPNTGELFF. CDR3 DNA sequence: TGTGCCAGCAGTGACAGGCCGAACACCGGGGAGCTGTTTTTT.

This chain connects TRBV7-6 to TRBJ2-3, with D possibly TRBD2 on 7 matching bases. Trimming left V 11 bases short and J 6 bases short, with 15 bases between. This CDR3 has 12 amino acids. Germline lookup yields CDR1 SGHVS and CDR2 FNYEAQ. CDR3 DNA: TGTGCCGGCAATACGGGGGGCGATACGCAGTATTTT. Protein: CAGNTGGDTQYF.